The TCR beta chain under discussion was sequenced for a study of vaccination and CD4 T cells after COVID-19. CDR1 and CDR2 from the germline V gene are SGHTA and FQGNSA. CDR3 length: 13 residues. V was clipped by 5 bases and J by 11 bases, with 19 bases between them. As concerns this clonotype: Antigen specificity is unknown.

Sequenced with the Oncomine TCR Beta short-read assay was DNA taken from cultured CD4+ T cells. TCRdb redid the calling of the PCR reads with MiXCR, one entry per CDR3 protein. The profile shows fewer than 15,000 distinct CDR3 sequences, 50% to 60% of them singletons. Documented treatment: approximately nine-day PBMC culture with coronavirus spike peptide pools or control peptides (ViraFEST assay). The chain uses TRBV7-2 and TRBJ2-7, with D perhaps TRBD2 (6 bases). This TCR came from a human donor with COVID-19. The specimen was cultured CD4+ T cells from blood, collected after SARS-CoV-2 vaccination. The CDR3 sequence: CASSLVGREKKYF. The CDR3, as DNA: TGTGCCAGCAGCCTAGTGGGCCGGGAGAAAAAGTACTTC.